These 16 T cell receptor beta chains came from one sample sequenced in a study of blood T cell repertoires in COVID-19. Some clones are missing from TCRdb's copy, which holds only in-frame ones; the method was immunoSEQ multiplex PCR. The sample carries 160,000 or so clones, over 75% recorded once. Source material: peripheral blood. Source of these receptors: a human donor in a cohort sampled during active COVID-19.

The chain is built from TRBV4-3 and TRBJ2-2; 9 bases are a match to TRBD2. In germline, CDR1 is LGHNA, CDR2 YSLEER. This CDR3 region has 19 residues. V lost 0 bases, J lost 7 bases, and 15 bases stayed unmatched. The CDR3, as DNA: TGCGCCAGCAGCCAAGACCGGGGAGGCGGGGGGGTTGCATTCGGGGAGCTGTTTTTT. The encoded protein is CASSQDRGGGGVAFGELFF.

This rearrangement joins TRBV19 to TRBJ2-1, with D tentatively TRBD1 (6 bases). There are 15 residues in the CDR3. Germline V CDR1 and CDR2: LNHDA, SQIVND (reference sequence). V was clipped by 3 bases and J by 3 bases, with 12 bases between them. CDR3 nucleotide sequence: TGTGCCAGTAGTATGGCCAGGGACATCTACAATGAGCAGTTCTTC. Translating gives CASSMARDIYNEQFF.

This clone appeared a single time. The rearrangement joins TRBV7-9 to TRBJ1-1; 12 bases are a match to TRBD1. This CDR3 has 14 amino acids. Germline CDR1 SEHNR, CDR2 FQNEAQ (reference sequence). The J segment lost 8 bases and the V segment lost 0 bases, leaving 1 base of the junction unmatched. This CDR3 reads CASSLAGTGGEAFF. In nucleotides, the CDR3 is TGTGCCAGCAGCTTAGCCGGGACAGGGGGCGAAGCTTTCTTT.

V is TRBV6-5 and J is TRBJ2-1; D is possibly TRBD2 (6 bases). In germline, CDR1 is MNHEY, CDR2 SVGAGI. Trimming left V 6 bases short and J 2 bases short, with 14 bases between. The CDR3 runs to 15 residues. For the CDR3, the DNA is TGTGCCAGCAGCCGCGGCGGGGTCCCCTACAATGAGCAGTTCTTC. Its translation is CASSRGGVPYNEQFF.

J is TRBJ2-7 and V is TRBV19; 10 nucleotides agree with TRBD2. Trimming took 4 bases from V and 6 from J; bases not matched to a gene: 0. The CDR3 sequence is 12 residues long. Germline-derived CDR1 and CDR2 are LNHDA and SQIVND (reference sequence). The CDR3 spells CASSRTSGEQYF. CDR3 sequence (DNA): TGTGCCAGTAGTAGGACTAGCGGCGAGCAGTACTTC. The full variable domain, rest sourced from reference TRBV19 and TRBJ2-7, is DGGITQSPKYLFRKEGQNVTLSCEQNLNHDAMYWYRQDPGQGLRLIYYSQIVNDFQKGDIAEGYSVSREKKESFPLTVTSAQKNPTAFYLCASSRTSGEQYFGPGTRLTVT.

The chain joins TRBV27 to TRBJ2-3, with D possibly matching TRBD1 (5 bases). The CDR3 spans 11 residues. CDR1 is MNHEY and CDR2 is SMNVEV in the germline V gene (reference sequence). The V end lost 8 bases, the J end lost 4 bases, and 7 bases lay between the germline ends. The CDR3, as DNA: TGTGCCAGCCGCAGGGCAGATACGCAGTATTTT. Its translation: CASRRADTQYF.

This chain joins TRBV19 and TRBJ2-3; 9 bases map to TRBD2. Germline V CDR1 and CDR2: LNHDA, SQIVND (reference sequence). CDR3 size: 16 residues. Trimming removed 1 base from V and 3 bases from J; junction bases left unmatched: 5. CDR3 residues: CASSIGNSGRTDTQYF. The CDR3, as DNA: TGTGCCAGTAGTATAGGAAATAGCGGGAGAACAGATACGCAGTATTTT.

This chain uses TRBV12-3 or TRBV12-4 with TRBJ2-7; 8 bases map to TRBD1. Trimming cost V 3 bases and J 12 bases; bases outside gene matches: 7. The CDR3 totals 12 residues. The chain's CDR3 is CASSFPTGVGYF. The CDR3 DNA reads as TGTGCCAGCAGTTTCCCGACAGGGGTTGGGTACTTC.

This clone was seen a few times. Other DNA variants within this sample encode the same CDR3. This sequence joins TRBV3-1 (or the pseudogene TRBV3-2) and TRBJ2-2, with D unresolved. Germline V gene data show CDR1 as LGHDT and CDR2 as YNNKEL (reference sequence). V was shortened by 2 bases and J by 4 bases, with 8 bases between the two germline ends. This CDR3 has 14 amino acids. The CDR3 DNA reads as TGTGCCAGCAGCCAACCCGGCGGCACCGGGGAGCTGTTTTTT. Protein product: CASSQPGGTGELFF.

The chain has TRBV18 and TRBJ1-1; D may be TRBD1 (6 bases). Trimming pared 2 bases from V and 5 bases from J, leaving 27 bases between. This CDR3 is built from 19 residues. Germline-derived CDR1 and CDR2 are KGHSH and LQKENI. The CDR3 nucleotides are TGTGCCAGCTCACCAAGGTGGATACAGGGATCGGCCGGCTTGACTGAAGCTTTCTTT. It encodes CASSPRWIQGSAGLTEAFF. Looking up the rest from reference TRBV18 and TRBJ1-1 gives the full variable domain: NAGVMQNPRHLVRRRGQEARLRCSPMKGHSHVYWYRQLPEEGLKFMVYLQKENIIDESGMPKERFSAEFPKEGPSILRIQQVVRGDSAAYFCASSPRWIQGSAGLTEAFFGQGTRLTVV.

The CDR3 reads CASSPYSGTGGETQYF. CDR3 bases: TGTGCCAGCAGCCCTTACTCCGGGACAGGGGGGGAGACCCAGTACTTC. The chain is built from TRBV7-9 and TRBJ2-5, with 11 bases that match TRBD1. The CDR3 is made up of 16 amino acids. V trimming: 5 bases; J trimming: 5 bases; junction bases outside the gene matches: 10. Germline V gives CDR1 SEHNR, CDR2 FQNEAQ (reference sequence).

This sequence joins TRBV27 and TRBJ1-5; 10 positions match TRBD1. Trimming cost V 8 bases and J 0 bases; bases outside gene matches: 7. Germline CDR1 is MNHEY and CDR2 is SMNVEV (reference sequence). The CDR3 spans 16 residues. The CDR3 region is CASRDRGLYSNQPQHF. In DNA form, the CDR3 reads TGTGCCAGCCGGGACAGGGGACTGTATAGCAATCAGCCCCAGCATTTT.

V gene TRBV3-1 (or the pseudogene TRBV3-2) combines with J gene TRBJ2-7; 8 bases line up with TRBD2. Germline CDR1 and CDR2: LGHDT and YNNKEL (reference sequence). The CDR3 contains 22 residues. V shed 2 bases, J shed 5 bases, and the junction held 29 bases outside the gene matches. As DNA, the CDR3 is TGTGCCAGCAGCCAACTTTTAGGGGTACAGCGGGGGACCACGAGCACCACCCACGAGCAGTACTTC. Encoded protein: CASSQLLGVQRGTTSTTHEQYF.

This clone was counted only a few times. V and J are TRBV29-1 and TRBJ2-3; TRBD2 matches 14 bases. The germline V gene encodes CDR1 SQVTM and CDR2 ANQGSEA. The CDR3 is 16 residues long. V trimming: 7 bases; J trimming: 2 bases; junction bases outside the gene matches: 8. CDR3 loop: CSASQTSGGATDTQYF. The CDR3, as DNA: TGCAGCGCTTCCCAGACTAGCGGGGGGGCCACAGATACGCAGTATTTT.

This clone was seen only a few times. This chain uses TRBV6-5 with TRBJ1-3; no reliable D call. The CDR3 has 16 amino acids. CDR1 is MNHEY, CDR2 SVGAGI, per germline. V dropped 0 bases and J dropped 0 bases, with 9 bases sitting between them. The CDR3 region is CASSYSPTFSGNTIYF. CDR3 sequence (DNA): TGTGCCAGCAGTTACTCGCCTACGTTCTCTGGAAACACCATATATTTT.

CDR3 loop: CATSDVRGQGTGANVLTF. The CDR3 bases are TGTGCCACCAGTGATGTCCGAGGACAGGGCACTGGGGCCAACGTCCTGACTTTC. The V call is TRBV24-1, the J call TRBJ2-6; 8 bases line up with TRBD1. The CDR3 loop spans 18 amino acids. From germline, CDR1 is KGHDR and CDR2 SFDVKD. After removal of 3 bases from V and 2 bases from J, the junction contained 8 bases not matched to a gene.